This T cell receptor (beta chain) came from a study of OX40 agonist ivuxolimab in advanced cancers. Measured with immunoSEQ multiplex PCR; TCRdb has only the in-frame clones, and not every one. The sample lists 70,000 to 80,000 clones; more than 85% were seen once. The CDR3 consists of 15 residues. V lost 8 bases to trimming and J lost 4 bases, with 19 bases between them. CDR1 is WSHSY and CDR2 is SAAADI in the germline V gene. Study-wide results and caveats: The study observed clonal expansion of CD4+ and CD8+ blood T cells by week 6 at 0.1 to 3.0 mg/kg.

With regard to this clone: Antigen: not known.

The J gene is TRBJ2-3, the V gene TRBV10-2; D is perhaps TRBD1 (6 bases). The sample was CD4+ or CD8+ T cells sorted from blood, taken in a trial of the OX40 agonist ivuxolimab. This TCR derives from an adult with an advanced solid tumor such as melanoma, head and neck, liver or kidney cancer. The CDR3 DNA reads TGCGCCAGCTGTGTTGGAGTAGCAGGGGCAGATACGCAGTATTTT. This gives the protein CASCVGVAGADTQYF.